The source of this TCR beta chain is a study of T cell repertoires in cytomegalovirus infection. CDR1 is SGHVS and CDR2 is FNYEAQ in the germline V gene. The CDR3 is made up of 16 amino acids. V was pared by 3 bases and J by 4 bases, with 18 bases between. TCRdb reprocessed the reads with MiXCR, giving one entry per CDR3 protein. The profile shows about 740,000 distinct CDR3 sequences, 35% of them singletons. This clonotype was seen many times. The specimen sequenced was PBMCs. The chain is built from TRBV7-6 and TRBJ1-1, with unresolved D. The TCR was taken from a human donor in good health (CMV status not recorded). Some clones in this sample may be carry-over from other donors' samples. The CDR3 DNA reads TGTGCCAGCAGCTTGGGCCTCTCCGGGTCGGGCACTGAAGCTTTCTTT. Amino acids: CASSLGLSGSGTEAFF.